The rows below give T cell receptor beta chains drawn from one sample of a study of T cells in Graves' hyperthyroidism and ophthalmopathy. TCRdb analysed the multiplex PCR reads with MiXCR anew, one entry per CDR3 protein. The sample has about 610,000 distinct CDR3 sequences; under 60% are singletons. Specimen: peripheral blood or thyroid tissue (not recorded which). The receptor source for this set is a woman between 18 and 30 years old with Graves' hyperthyroidism. Both conserved end residues are part of each CDR3. The order of the fields is clone size, V gene, D gene, J gene, CDR3 protein, CDR3 DNA. A D gene is named only where the DNA matches it firmly. Rows may omit the clone size; those that give it use once, few, many or a size class.

>few|TRBV24-1|TRBD2|TRBJ2-7
CATSDRTSGSGEQYF
TGTGCCACCAGTGATAGGACTAGCGGGAGCGGGGAGCAGTACTTC
>NA|TRBV2|TRBD1|TRBJ2-1
CASGQGRNEQFF
TGTGCCAGCGGACAGGGGAGGAATGAGCAGTTCTTC
>many|TRBV20-1|TRBD1|TRBJ1-1
CSAREPGGVEAFF
TGCAGTGCTAGAGAACCAGGGGGAGTTGAAGCTTTCTTT
>NA|TRBV2|NA|TRBJ1-5
CASSEVTAQETQHF
TGTGCCAGCAGTGAAGTCACAGCCCAAGAGACCCAGCATTTT
>NA|TRBV29-1|TRBD2|TRBJ2-1
CSVDAGELYNEQFF
TGCAGCGTTGATGCGGGAGAGCTCTACAATGAGCAGTTCTTC
>many|TRBV7-8|NA|TRBJ2-5
CASSSVLEETQYF
TGTGCCAGCAGCTCGGTCCTAGAAGAGACCCAGTACTTC
>many|TRBV5-1|NA|TRBJ1-1
CASSLYKVNTEAFF
TGCGCCAGCAGCTTATACAAGGTGAACACTGAAGCTTTCTTT
>NA|TRBV3-1|NA|TRBJ2-5
CASSQGLQGQETQYF
TGTGCCAGCAGCCAAGGATTGCAGGGTCAAGAGACCCAGTACTTC
>NA|TRBV7-2|NA|TRBJ2-5
CASSLSRRETQYF
TGTGCCAGCAGCTTAAGCAGGAGAGAGACCCAGTACTTC
>many|TRBV7-9|NA|TRBJ1-1
CASSLLGDEAFF
TGTGCCAGCAGCCTTCTGGGGGACGAAGCTTTCTTT
>NA|TRBV29-1|NA|TRBJ1-3
CSVEDAYRGNTIYF
TGCAGCGTTGAAGACGCCTACAGGGGAAACACCATATATTTT
>many|TRBV5-1|TRBD2|TRBJ2-7
CASSTGLAGRAYEQYF
TGCGCCAGCAGCACGGGACTAGCGGGAAGAGCCTACGAGCAGTACTTC
>NA|TRBV20-1|NA|TRBJ2-5
CSARWQQEIQYF
TGCAGTGCTAGATGGCAGCAGGAGATCCAGTACTTC
>many|TRBV7-9|NA|TRBJ1-2
CASSLAFDTNYGYTF
TGTGCCAGCAGCTTAGCATTTGACACTAACTATGGCTACACCTTC
>many|TRBV29-1|NA|TRBJ1-1
CSVEENTEAFF
TGCAGCGTTGAGGAAAACACTGAAGCTTTCTTT
>NA|TRBV2|NA|TRBJ2-2
CASSEAEAGSNEQFF
TGTGCCAGCAGTGAAGCGGAGGCAGGGAGCAATGAGCAGTTTTTT
>NA|TRBV5-1|TRBD1|TRBJ1-2
CASSMTGGAVYGYTF
TGCGCCAGCAGTATGACAGGGGGCGCGGTCTATGGCTACACCTTC
>NA|TRBV20-1|NA|TRBJ1-4
CSARANEKLFF
TGCAGTGCTAGAGCTAATGAAAAACTGTTTTTT
>many|TRBV7-2|NA|TRBJ1-6
CASSLAYRDSPLHF
TGTGCCAGCAGCTTAGCATACAGGGACTCACCCCTCCACTTT
>NA|TRBV5-1|NA|TRBJ2-5
CASSLVQGPGETQYF
TGCGCCAGCAGTCTGGTCCAGGGGCCCGGAGAGACCCAGTACTTC
>many|TRBV20-1|NA|TRBJ1-3
CSARGPGNTIYF
TGCAGTGCTAGGGGACCTGGAAACACCATATATTTT
>many|TRBV5-1|NA|TRBJ1-1
CASSLGTVMNTEAFF
TGCGCCAGCAGCTTGGGGACAGTCATGAACACTGAAGCTTTCTTT
>many|TRBV12-3/TRBV12-4|NA|TRBJ1-6
CASSLQGRGASPLHF
TGTGCCAGCAGTTTACAGGGACGGGGCGCATCACCCCTCCACTTT